This TCR beta chain was obtained from a study of shared clonotypes between healthy human individuals. Findings of the study overall: Clonotype sharing across donors was expected to vary with sequencing depth.

Naive CD8 cells, CD45RO-negative and positively selected for CCR7, excluded terminally differentiated effector memory CD45RA+ cells. Replicate sorted-subset PCRs were loaded with 150 to 250 ng DNA, 29,000 or so T cell genomes. Profiled with immunoSEQ multiplex PCR; TCRdb holds only in-frame clones, not every one. The top ten hold roughly 1.7% of the sample, which has around 2.1 million clones, roughly 91% seen once. Trimming removed 1 base at V and 0 bases at J, with 13 bases between. The CDR3 is 17 residues long. Germline assignment: CDR1 SGHVS and CDR2 FNYEAQ. Comments on this clone: Antigen unknown.

The rearrangement uses TRBV7-6 and TRBJ1-3; D gene unclear. The specimen was naive CD8+ T cells from PBMCs. This TCR derives from a young man in good health. Some clones in this sample may be carry-over from other donors' samples. In DNA, the CDR3 is TGTGCCAGCAGCTTAGAGTCCGCAGAAGTCTCTGGAAACACCATATATTTT. This translates into CASSLESAEVSGNTIYF.